Below are 30 T cell receptor beta chains sequenced from a single sample in a study of blood T cells in healthy people across ages. Primed by a sample-barcoded 5' primer and a J-beta primer mix, a second PCR proceeded for about 6 to 11 cycles. TCRdb fed the 5' RACE reads into MiXCR, producing one record per CDR3 protein. The sample has nearly 1 million distinct CDR3 sequences, roughly 51% seen once. Sequencing was carried out using blood. These receptors all come from a woman aged 60-75 years in good health.

This chain uses TRBV3-1 with TRBJ2-7; no reliable D call. V was trimmed by 1 base and J by 5 bases, leaving 12 bases between them. In germline, CDR1 is LGHDT, CDR2 YNNKEL (reference sequence). This CDR3 has 14 amino acids. This chain's CDR3 is CASSQGLLSDEQYF. CDR3 DNA: TGTGCCAGCAGCCAAGGACTTCTAAGCGACGAGCAGTACTTC.

In this sample, this clonotype turned up a few times. Germline is not matched at one junction end, which may reflect a read error. CDR3: CAGSTTYGYTF. The CDR3 DNA sequence: TGTGCCGGGAGTACAACCTATGGCTACACCTTC. The gene calls are TRBV30 and TRBJ1-2; D unresolved. CDR1 and CDR2 (germline): GTSNPN, SVGIG (reference sequence). There are 11 residues in the CDR3.

This sequence joins TRBV18 and TRBJ2-6, with D tentatively TRBD1 (5 bases). Germline V CDR1 and CDR2: KGHSH, LQKENI. This CDR3 is built from 17 residues. V lost 3 bases and J 2 bases, leaving 14 bases between the germline ends. CDR3 loop: CASSPNPRQTGANVLTF. CDR3 DNA: TGTGCCAGCTCACCCAATCCTAGACAGACTGGGGCCAACGTCCTGACTTTC.

This chain connects TRBV20-1 to TRBJ2-4, with 7 bases fitting TRBD1. The DNA end lines up better with TRBJ2-7; the J call may be wrong. Germline CDR1 is DFQATT and CDR2 is SNEGSKA (reference sequence). CDR3 size: 12 residues. In DNA form, the CDR3 reads TGCAGTCTCAAAGAGGGGGCACACGAGCAGTACTTC. Its protein product is CSLKEGAHEQYF.

In its sample, this clonotype was seen a few times. The V and J genes are TRBV27 and TRBJ1-6; D is unclear. CDR1 is MNHEY and CDR2 is SMNVEV in the germline V gene (reference sequence). This CDR3 comprises 16 residues. Trimming took 5 bases from V and 0 from J, leaving 11 bases between them. CDR3 sequence: CASSTPASSYNSPLHF. CDR3 in DNA: TGTGCCAGCAGTACCCCGGCGAGCTCCTATAATTCACCCCTCCACTTT.

This chain uses TRBV13 with TRBJ2-3, with 7 bases identical to TRBD2. Germline lookup yields CDR1 PRHDT and CDR2 FYEKMQ (reference sequence). CDR3 length equals 17 residues. J lost 1 base, V lost 1 base, and 8 bases had no gene match. This chain's CDR3 is CASSLAGGRKGTDTQYF. CDR3 sequence (DNA): TGTGCCAGCAGCTTAGCGGGAGGCCGCAAAGGCACAGATACGCAGTATTTT.

This clonotype has more than one count but fewer than ten. The DNA for the CDR3 is TGTGCCACCAGCAGAAACAGCGACAGCCTCGCTTCCTATAGCAATCAGCCCCAGCATTTT. Residues: CATSRNSDSLASYSNQPQHF. This chain joins TRBV15 and TRBJ1-5; maybe TRBD1 (5 bases). Germline CDR1 and CDR2: LNHNV and YYDKDF (reference sequence). The length of the CDR3 is 20 residues. V was shortened by 2 bases and J by 0 bases, with 23 bases between the two germline ends.

The V call is TRBV7-9, the J call TRBJ2-5; D is unresolved. V was clipped by 4 bases and J by 1 base, with 16 bases between them. The V gene's germline CDR1 is SEHNR and CDR2 FQNEAQ (reference sequence). There are 16 residues in the CDR3. Here the CDR3 reads CASSSKPGASQETQYF. The CDR3 DNA reads TGTGCCAGCAGCTCTAAGCCCGGCGCGTCCCAAGAGACCCAGTACTTC.

This clonotype came up a few times. The chain links TRBV27 to TRBJ2-3; the D call may be TRBD1 or TRBD2 (5 bases each). The V gene lost 5 bases and the J gene lost 0 bases, with 15 bases spanning the gap. This CDR3 comprises 16 residues. From germline, CDR1 is MNHEY and CDR2 SMNVEV (reference sequence). Here the CDR3 reads CASSNLGPSSTDTQYF. The CDR3 nucleotides read TGTGCCAGCAGTAACCTGGGACCGTCTAGCACAGATACGCAGTATTTT.

V and J are TRBV4-1 and TRBJ2-1; D unresolved. This CDR3 is built from 17 residues. CDR1 is MGHRA and CDR2 is YSYEKL in the germline V gene. Trimming left V 4 bases short and J 4 bases short, with 20 bases between. The CDR3 coding sequence is TGCGCCAGCAGCCCCACCCGAGCTACGTCGGATTACAATGAGCAGTTCTTC. As protein: CASSPTRATSDYNEQFF.

This clonotype has a single count. The chain couples TRBV6-2 or TRBV6-3 to TRBJ2-5, with D possibly being TRBD1 (5 bases). The CDR3 is 14 residues long. Per the germline V gene, CDR1 is MNHEY and CDR2 is SVGEGT. Deletions cut 5 bases from V and 4 bases from J, with 14 bases between. CDR3 nucleotide sequence: TGTGCCAGCAGTCCTAGGGGTTTCGGAGAGACCCAGTACTTC. Translating it yields CASSPRGFGETQYF.

This clonotype was recorded once. This chain connects TRBV2 to TRBJ1-2; no clear D. CDR1 is SNHLY and CDR2 is FYNNEI in the germline V gene. The ends were cut back, 1 base at V and 7 bases at J, with 10 bases in the middle. This CDR3 contains 13 residues. The CDR3 loop reads CASSEGTSVGYTF. Here the CDR3 DNA reads TGTGCCAGCAGTGAAGGCACGAGTGTTGGCTACACCTTC.

This CDR3 reads CSVGSTGATSTF. The CDR3 bases are TGCAGCGTGGGGTCGACAGGGGCGACCTCCACCTTC. The chain couples TRBV29-1 to TRBJ1-2, with 8 bases lining up with TRBD1. The CDR3 is 12 amino acids. V shed 6 bases and J 13 bases; nucleotides not matched to a gene: 13. Germline loops: CDR1 SQVTM, CDR2 ANQGSEA.

This clonotype has only a few counts. Written as DNA, the CDR3 is TGTGCCACCAGACAGGGGGCGTTTTCTGGGGCCAACGTCCTGACTTTC. Protein product: CATRQGAFSGANVLTF. V is TRBV15 and J is TRBJ2-6; TRBD1 agrees at 9 bases. The CDR3 runs 16 residues. V shed 6 bases, J shed 1 base, and the junction held 4 bases outside the gene matches. CDR1 LNHNV and CDR2 YYDKDF come from the germline V gene (reference sequence).

The chain is built from TRBV2 and TRBJ1-6; no clear D. With 0 bases removed from V and 7 bases from J, the gap between germline ends came to 4 bases. This CDR3 has 13 amino acids. CDR1 SNHLY and CDR2 FYNNEI come from the germline V gene. The CDR3 region is CASSEAGNSPLHF. CDR3 coding DNA: TGTGCCAGCAGTGAAGCGGGAAATTCACCCCTCCACTTT.

This clonotype was counted between two and nine times. The chain couples TRBV7-6 to TRBJ2-5, with 7 bases matching TRBD2. CDR3 length equals 16 residues. Germline lookup yields CDR1 SGHVS and CDR2 FNYEAQ. J was trimmed by 2 bases and V by 2 bases; bases with no gene match: 8. CDR3: CASSLRWGRAQETQYF. CDR3 nucleotides: TGTGCCAGCAGCTTACGGTGGGGGAGGGCTCAAGAGACCCAGTACTTC. Full variable domain (missing parts from reference TRBV7-6 and TRBJ2-5): GAGVSQSPRYKVTKRGQDVALRCDPISGHVSLYWYRQALGQGPEFLTYFNYEAQQDKSGLPNDRFSAERPEGSISTLTIQRTEQRDSAMYRCASSLRWGRAQETQYFGPGTRLLVL.

The rearrangement links TRBV16 to TRBJ2-4; D perhaps matches TRBD1 (6 bases). The J call may be in error: the DNA end matches TRBJ2-7 better. CDR1 and CDR2 from the germline V gene are KGHSY and FQNENV. CDR3 length: 15 amino acids. The CDR3 bases are TGTGCCAGCAGCCAATCGTTACAGGGTAGTTTCGAGCAGTACTTC. Its protein product is CASSQSLQGSFEQYF.

The V and J genes are TRBV6-2 or TRBV6-3 and TRBJ2-6; D remains unclear. Germline V gene sequence: CDR1 MNHEY, CDR2 SVGEGT. Trimming left V 3 bases short and J 3 bases short, with 12 bases between. The CDR3 is made up of 16 amino acids. The CDR3 DNA sequence: TGTGCCAGCAGTTATACCGGTTCGTTTGGGGCCAACGTCCTGACTTTC. Translating gives CASSYTGSFGANVLTF.

This clonotype has more than one count but fewer than ten. The chain carries TRBV20-1 and TRBJ2-1; 7 nucleotides line up with TRBD2. There are 16 residues in the CDR3. V gave up 2 bases and J gave up 8 bases; unmatched junction bases: 15. Per the germline V gene, CDR1 is DFQATT and CDR2 is SNEGSKA (reference sequence). CDR3 residues: CSARPQKGLLYYEQFF. The CDR3 DNA reads as TGCAGTGCTAGACCTCAAAAGGGACTACTGTATTATGAGCAGTTCTTC.

J is TRBJ2-5 and V is TRBV28; 7 positions agree with TRBD1. The DNA end is a closer match to TRBJ2-7, so the J assignment may be wrong. The CDR3 runs 15 residues. CDR1 and CDR2 (germline): MDHEN, SYDVKM. The CDR3 bases are TGTGCCAGCAGCCCAGGACAGGCTTTTTTAGGCGAGCAGTACTTC. Its translation: CASSPGQAFLGEQYF.

This clonotype was observed a handful of times. This chain links TRBV20-1 with TRBJ2-1, with TRBD2 identical over 9 bases. This CDR3 spans 16 amino acids. CDR1 is DFQATT, CDR2 SNEGSKA, per germline (reference sequence). V shed 0 bases, J shed 9 bases, and the junction held 12 bases outside the gene matches. The CDR3 region is CSARDRLAAVLSEQFF. CDR3 nucleotides: TGCAGTGCTAGAGATAGACTAGCGGCCGTCCTCAGTGAGCAGTTCTTC.

Note on this clonotype: One junction end disagrees with the germline gene, perhaps due to a read error. The chain joins TRBV5-1 to TRBJ2-1; D might be TRBD1 or TRBD2, each matching 5 bases. Germline-derived CDR1 and CDR2 are SGHRS and YFSETQ. The CDR3 consists of 15 residues. The CDR3: CASSLAPGRHNKQFF. The CDR3 DNA sequence: TGCGCCAGCAGCTTGGCGCCAGGGAGACACAATAAGCAGTTCTTC.

A remark on this clonotype: One end of the junction is discordant with germline, which a read error may explain. The rearrangement links TRBV29-1 to TRBJ2-1; 8 bases fit TRBD2. There are 14 residues in the CDR3. Looked up from germline, CDR1 is SQVTM and CDR2 is ANQGSEA. CDR3 loop: CSVASGSSYKEQFF. For the CDR3, the DNA is TGCAGCGTCGCAAGCGGGAGCTCCTACAAGGAGCAGTTCTTC.

CDR3 coding DNA: TGTGCCATCAGTGAGTTGGACACAACAGAAGCTTTCTTT. It codes for CAISELDTTEAFF. The chain employs TRBV10-3 and TRBJ1-1; a possible D gene is TRBD1 (5 bases). The CDR3 is 13 residues long. Germline loops: CDR1 ENHRY, CDR2 SYGVKD. V lost 1 base and J 8 bases, leaving 11 bases between the germline ends.

The V gene is TRBV4-1, the J gene TRBJ2-1, with D tentatively TRBD1 or TRBD2 (5 bases each). The CDR3 contains 18 residues. V lost 1 base, J lost 7 bases, and 23 bases lay in between. Germline CDR1 is MGHRA and CDR2 is YSYEKL. CDR3 sequence (DNA): TGCGCCAGCAGCCAAGGTGGGGCTAGCCGGGAAGGGAATAATGAGCAGTTCTTC. Protein sequence: CASSQGGASREGNNEQFF.

The CDR3 spells CASKGQALYEQYF. The CDR3 nucleotides read TGTGCCAGCAAGGGACAGGCCCTCTACGAGCAGTACTTC. The V gene is TRBV28, the J gene TRBJ2-7; TRBD1 matches 8 bases. Germline V gene sequence: CDR1 MDHEN, CDR2 SYDVKM. The ends lost 7 bases at V and 3 bases at J; junction bases unmatched: 5. This CDR3 is built from 13 residues.

The sample holds a few counts of this clonotype. The chain uses TRBV28 and TRBJ2-3, with 7 bases that match TRBD1. Trimming cost V 7 bases and J 2 bases; bases outside gene matches: 9. This CDR3 has 15 residues. CDR1 and CDR2 from the germline V gene are MDHEN and SYDVKM. This chain's CDR3 is CASNPSTGNTDTQYF. In DNA, the CDR3 is TGTGCCAGCAATCCGTCGACAGGGAACACAGATACGCAGTATTTT.

The V gene is TRBV5-1, the J gene TRBJ1-2, with D possibly matching TRBD1 (5 bases). The V end lost 0 bases, the J end lost 8 bases, and 14 bases lay between the germline ends. The germline CDR1 and CDR2 sequences are SGHRS and YFSETQ. The CDR3 contains 14 residues. CDR3 DNA: TGCGCCAGCAGCTTGGGGGGGACTCTAGGAGGCTACACCTTC. Its protein product is CASSLGGTLGGYTF.

The gene calls are TRBV5-6 and TRBJ2-4, with 10 bases fitting TRBD2. The J segment lost 13 bases and the V segment lost 4 bases, leaving 14 bases of the junction unmatched. This CDR3 is 15 amino acids long. CDR1 is SGHDT and CDR2 is YYEEEE in the germline V gene. The CDR3 DNA reads as TGTGCCAGCAGCGAACCCGGGACTAGCGTTTGGGAGCAGTACTTC. Its translation: CASSEPGTSVWEQYF.

V usage is TRBV12-3 or TRBV12-4 and J usage is TRBJ1-5; TRBD1 is a possible D gene (6 bases). V dropped 3 bases and J dropped 1 base, with 10 bases sitting between them. The CDR3 spans 15 residues. For the CDR3, the DNA is TGTGCCAGCAGTTTGACAGGAACGAGCAATCAGCCCCAGCATTTT. This codes for CASSLTGTSNQPQHF.